These 17 T cell receptor beta chains share one sample of origin, sequenced in a study of T cell responses to AZD1222 COVID-19 vaccine. Method: immunoSEQ multiplex PCR; TCRdb's copy keeps in-frame clones and lacks some. The table lists some 140,000 clones, roughly 90% of them singletons, with about 3.2% in the top ten. This specimen consisted of peripheral blood, obtained on day 0 of AZD1222 vaccination. The receptors originated from an adult in good health.

The rearrangement uses TRBV6-1 and TRBJ1-1; D is uncertain. Trimming cost V 2 bases and J 0 bases, with 7 bases left between them. Germline CDR1 MNHNS, CDR2 SASEGT. The CDR3 loop spans 14 amino acids. This CDR3 reads CASSEFGMNTEAFF. Written as DNA, the CDR3 is TGTGCCAGCAGTGAATTCGGGATGAACACTGAAGCTTTCTTT.

This clone came up once. The chain links TRBV27 to TRBJ1-1, with a tentative D call TRBD1 (5 bases). Germline CDR1 is MNHEY and CDR2 is SMNVEV (reference sequence). This CDR3 is 15 amino acids long. Between the trimmed V and J ends, which lost 0 bases and 2 bases, there was a span of 10 bases. The CDR3 loop is CASSLSSGGNTEAFF. In nucleotides, the CDR3 is TGTGCCAGCAGTTTATCAAGCGGGGGAAACACTGAAGCTTTCTTT.

This chain connects TRBV11-2 to TRBJ2-1; 9 bases are shared with TRBD2. V lost 3 bases and J lost 12; bases outside the gene matches: 18. Germline CDR1 reads SGHAT; CDR2 reads FQNNGV. CDR3 length equals 17 residues. This chain's CDR3 is CASSFRRGGRAYKGQFF. CDR3 DNA sequence: TGTGCCAGCAGCTTCCGCCGGGGCGGGAGGGCCTATAAAGGGCAGTTCTTC.

This chain connects TRBV10-2 to TRBJ1-5, with a tentative D call TRBD1 (5 bases). This CDR3 region has 14 residues. Germline V gene sequence: CDR1 WSHSY, CDR2 SAAADI. V lost 4 bases, J lost 7 bases, and 14 bases lay in between. This CDR3 reads CASSGDGLLQPQHF. The CDR3 DNA is TGCGCCAGCAGTGGGGACGGGCTTTTGCAGCCCCAGCATTTT.

This rearrangement joins TRBV19 to TRBJ2-1, with D possibly being TRBD2 (5 bases). V shed 5 bases and J shed 0 bases, with 14 bases lying between them. In germline, CDR1 is LNHDA, CDR2 SQIVND (reference sequence). The CDR3 extends over 16 amino acids. As DNA, the CDR3 is TGTGCCAGTAGTCCGGAGGCGGCGAGCTCCTACAATGAGCAGTTCTTC. This codes for CASSPEAASSYNEQFF.

The chain links TRBV19 to TRBJ2-5; no definite D call. V was pared by 5 bases and J by 5 bases, with 9 bases between. The CDR3 sequence is 12 residues long. Germline V gives CDR1 LNHDA, CDR2 SQIVND (reference sequence). The CDR3 DNA reads as TGTGCCAGTAGTCATGGGTGGGAGACCCAGTACTTC. Encoded protein: CASSHGWETQYF.

The V call is TRBV10-1, the J call TRBJ2-1, with D possibly called TRBD1 or TRBD2 (6 bases each). The germline CDR1 and CDR2 sequences are WNHNN and SYGVQD (reference sequence). V was cut by 1 base and J by 9 bases, with 16 bases left in between. The CDR3 is 15 amino acids. The CDR3 nucleotides are TGCGCCAGCAGTGAGTTGACGGGGGCACCGGGTGAGCAGTTCTTC. Protein product: CASSELTGAPGEQFF.

In its sample, this clone was seen once. In the same sample, other DNA sequences code for this CDR3. The chain employs TRBV7-9 and TRBJ1-1; D call uncertain. The CDR3 is 13 residues long. Germline CDR1 is SEHNR and CDR2 is FQNEAQ (reference sequence). Deletions cut 0 bases from V and 0 bases from J, with 2 bases between. The DNA of the CDR3 is TGTGCCAGCAGCTTAGCGTTGAACACTGAAGCTTTCTTT. This translates into CASSLALNTEAFF.

The DNA for the CDR3 is TGTGCCAGCAGTGGGGGATGGGGCGTTGACGAAGAGACCCAGTACTTC. The encoded protein is CASSGGWGVDEETQYF. V is TRBV6-1 and J is TRBJ2-5; the D gene is possibly TRBD1 (5 bases). V dropped 4 bases and J dropped 3 bases, with 18 bases sitting between them. Germline V gives CDR1 MNHNS, CDR2 SASEGT. The CDR3 sequence is 16 residues long.

The chain carries TRBV4-1 and TRBJ1-5; D is undetermined. Looked up from germline, CDR1 is MGHRA and CDR2 is YSYEKL. V shed 1 base and J shed 5 bases, with 6 bases lying between them. This CDR3 spans 13 amino acids. The CDR3, as DNA: TGCGCCAGCAGCCAAGGAACAGATCAGCCCCAGCATTTT. Protein: CASSQGTDQPQHF.

The chain links TRBV24-1 to TRBJ1-2, with a tentative D call TRBD1 (5 bases). The CDR3 extends over 15 amino acids. Germline-derived CDR1 and CDR2 are KGHDR and SFDVKD. Deletions cut 3 bases from V and 11 bases from J, with 21 bases between. DNA of the CDR3: TGTGCCACCAGTGATCCCAAGTCAGGGTCTGGGGCTTACACCTTC. It yields the protein CATSDPKSGSGAYTF.

This clone was counted once. J is TRBJ1-6 and V is TRBV30, with D possibly matching TRBD1 (6 bases). The V gene's germline CDR1 is GTSNPN and CDR2 SVGIG (reference sequence). The CDR3 contains 13 residues. V lost 5 bases and J lost 7, with 12 bases in between. The CDR3 DNA is TGTGCCTGGGACGGGACAACAAATTCACCCCTCCACTTT. This codes for CAWDGTTNSPLHF.

V is TRBV7-2 and J is TRBJ1-1; 7 bases map to TRBD1. The CDR3 consists of 14 residues. Germline CDR1 SGHTA, CDR2 FQGNSA. Germline trimming cut 5 bases from V and 3 bases from J; bases unmatched to any gene: 6. The CDR3 is CASSPTGIDTEAFF. The CDR3 coding sequence is TGTGCCAGCAGCCCGACAGGGATTGACACTGAAGCTTTCTTT.

The CDR3 DNA sequence: TGTGCCAGCAGTTTATGGGGATGGGCTAACGACGAGCAGTACTTC. Its translation: CASSLWGWANDEQYF. The chain joins TRBV27 to TRBJ2-7; the D is unclear. The V and J ends lost 1 base and 5 bases respectively, with 15 bases between them. There are 15 residues in the CDR3. Germline V gives CDR1 MNHEY, CDR2 SMNVEV (reference sequence).

The chain combines TRBV28 with TRBJ1-6; 7 bases line up with TRBD1. The V and J ends lost 6 bases and 10 bases, in that order; junction bases with no gene match: 3. The germline gives CDR1 MDHEN, CDR2 SYDVKM. The CDR3 is made up of 12 amino acids. CDR3 loop: CASREGASPLHF. Written as DNA, the CDR3 is TGTGCCAGCAGGGAGGGGGCCTCACCCCTCCACTTT.

The rearrangement uses TRBV30 and TRBJ2-1; 9 bases agree with TRBD1. Per the germline V gene, CDR1 is GTSNPN and CDR2 is SVGIG (reference sequence). V lost 2 bases to trimming and J lost 5 bases; unmatched junction nucleotides: 4. There are 14 residues in the CDR3. The CDR3: CAWSFRQGDNEQFF. Written as DNA, the CDR3 is TGTGCCTGGAGTTTCCGACAGGGGGACAATGAGCAGTTCTTC.

This sequence joins TRBV4-1 and TRBJ2-1; D remains ambiguous. V was pared by 0 bases and J by 3 bases, with 21 bases between. Germline V gene data show CDR1 as MGHRA and CDR2 as YSYEKL. This CDR3 region has 19 residues. The CDR3 DNA reads as TGCGCCAGCAGCCAAGATCACAGCGACTCCTCCACCTACTACAATGAGCAGTTCTTC. The encoded protein is CASSQDHSDSSTYYNEQFF.